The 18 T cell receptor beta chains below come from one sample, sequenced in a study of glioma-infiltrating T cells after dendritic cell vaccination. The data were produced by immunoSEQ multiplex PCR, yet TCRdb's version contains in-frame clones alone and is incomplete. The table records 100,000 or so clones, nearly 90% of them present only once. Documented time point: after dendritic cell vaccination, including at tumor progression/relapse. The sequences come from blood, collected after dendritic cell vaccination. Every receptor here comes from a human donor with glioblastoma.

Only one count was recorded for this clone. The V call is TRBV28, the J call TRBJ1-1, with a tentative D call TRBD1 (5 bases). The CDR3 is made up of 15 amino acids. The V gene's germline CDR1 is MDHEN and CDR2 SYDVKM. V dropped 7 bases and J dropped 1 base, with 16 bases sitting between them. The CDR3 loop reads CASIPSVDRNTEAFF. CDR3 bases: TGTGCCAGCATTCCCTCTGTCGACAGGAACACTGAAGCTTTCTTT.

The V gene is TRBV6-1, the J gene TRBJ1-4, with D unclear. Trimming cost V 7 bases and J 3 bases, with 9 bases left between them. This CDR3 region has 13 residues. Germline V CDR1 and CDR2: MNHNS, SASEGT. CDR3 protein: CASMRQPNEKLFF. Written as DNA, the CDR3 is TGTGCCAGCATGAGGCAGCCTAATGAAAAACTGTTTTTT.

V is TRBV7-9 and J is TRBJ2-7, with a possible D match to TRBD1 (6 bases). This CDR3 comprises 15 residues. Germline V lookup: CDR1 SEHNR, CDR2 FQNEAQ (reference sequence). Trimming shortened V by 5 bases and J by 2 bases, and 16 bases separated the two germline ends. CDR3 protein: CASSLGAGDTYEQYF. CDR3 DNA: TGTGCCAGCAGCCTAGGGGCAGGGGATACCTACGAGCAGTACTTC.

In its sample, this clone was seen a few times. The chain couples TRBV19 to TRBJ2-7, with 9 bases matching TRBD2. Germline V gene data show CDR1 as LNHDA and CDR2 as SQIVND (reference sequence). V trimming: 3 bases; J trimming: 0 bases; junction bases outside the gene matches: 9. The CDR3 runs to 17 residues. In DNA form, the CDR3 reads TGTGCCAGTAGTATCGCGGCTAGCGGGACCTTCTCCTACGAGCAGTACTTC. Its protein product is CASSIAASGTFSYEQYF.

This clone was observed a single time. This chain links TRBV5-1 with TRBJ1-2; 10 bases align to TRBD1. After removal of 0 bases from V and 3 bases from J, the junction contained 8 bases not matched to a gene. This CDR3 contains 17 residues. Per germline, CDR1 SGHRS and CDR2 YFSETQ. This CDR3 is CASSLVPRQGADYGYTF. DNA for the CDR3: TGCGCCAGCAGCTTGGTTCCACGACAGGGGGCTGACTATGGCTACACCTTC.

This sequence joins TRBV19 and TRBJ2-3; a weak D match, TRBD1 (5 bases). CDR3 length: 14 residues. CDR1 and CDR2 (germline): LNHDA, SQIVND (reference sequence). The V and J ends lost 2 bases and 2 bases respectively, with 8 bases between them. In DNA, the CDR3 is TGTGCCAGTAGTATATGGGGCGTCACAGATACGCAGTATTTT. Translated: CASSIWGVTDTQYF. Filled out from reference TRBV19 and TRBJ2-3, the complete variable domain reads DGGITQSPKYLFRKEGQNVTLSCEQNLNHDAMYWYRQDPGQGLRLIYYSQIVNDFQKGDIAEGYSVSREKKESFPLTVTSAQKNPTAFYLCASSIWGVTDTQYFGPGTRLTVL.

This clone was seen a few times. CDR3 DNA sequence: TGTGCCAGCAGCGTAGTAGACAGGGGGCAAGAAGGCTACACCTTC. Amino acids: CASSVVDRGQEGYTF. The V call is TRBV9, the J call TRBJ1-2; TRBD1 matches at 10 bases. The V gene's germline CDR1 is SGDLS and CDR2 YYNGEE. V trimming: 0 bases; J trimming: 8 bases; junction bases outside the gene matches: 7. This CDR3 is 15 amino acids long. The whole variable domain, filled in from reference TRBV9 and TRBJ1-2, reads DSGVTQTPKHLITATGQRVTLRCSPRSGDLSVYWYQQSLDQGLQFLIQYYNGEERAKGNILERFSAQQFPDLHSELNLSSLELGDSALYFCASSVVDRGQEGYTFGSGTRLTVV.

CDR3 DNA sequence: TGTGCCAGCAGCCCAGGTACAGGGGCAGAGACCCAGTACTTC. It is translated as CASSPGTGAETQYF. The genes are TRBV5-4 and TRBJ2-5, with TRBD1 identical over 7 bases. V dropped 4 bases and J dropped 4; count of bases not matched to a gene: 7. Germline V gene sequence: CDR1 SGHNT, CDR2 YYREEE (reference sequence). This CDR3 is 14 amino acids long.

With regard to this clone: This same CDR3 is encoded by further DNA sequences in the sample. The CDR3 loop is CASSLGQNYGYTF. The CDR3 nucleotides read TGTGCCAGCAGCTTAGGACAGAACTATGGCTACACCTTC. The chain recombines TRBV7-2 with TRBJ1-2; possibly TRBD1 for D (5 bases). This CDR3 has 13 residues. Germline CDR1 SGHTA, CDR2 FQGNSA. Trimming stripped 1 base from V and 2 bases from J, with 5 bases between. Looking up the rest from reference TRBV7-2 and TRBJ1-2 gives the full variable domain: GAGVSQSPSNKVTEKGKDVELRCDPISGHTALYWYRQSLGQGLEFLIYFQGNSAPDKSGLPSDRFSAERTGGSVSTLTIQRTQQEDSAVYLCASSLGQNYGYTFGSGTRLTVV.

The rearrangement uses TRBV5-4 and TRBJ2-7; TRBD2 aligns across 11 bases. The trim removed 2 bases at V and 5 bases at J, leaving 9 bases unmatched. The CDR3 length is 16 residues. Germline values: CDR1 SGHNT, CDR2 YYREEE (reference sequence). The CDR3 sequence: CASSLAGTSGVHEQYF. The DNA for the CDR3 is TGTGCCAGCAGCTTAGCCGGGACTAGCGGTGTCCACGAGCAGTACTTC. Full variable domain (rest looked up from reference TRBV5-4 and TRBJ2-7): ETGVTQSPTHLIKTRGQQVTLRCSSQSGHNTVSWYQQALGQGPQFIFQYYREEENGRGNFPPRFSGLQFPNYSSELNVNALELDDSALYLCASSLAGTSGVHEQYFGPGTRLTVT.

The CDR3 DNA reads TGTGCCAGCTCACCTAGCGGGGGGGCCAATACCTACGAGCAGTACTTC. Translation gives CASSPSGGANTYEQYF. This chain uses TRBV18 with TRBJ2-7, with 11 bases fitting TRBD2. The J segment lost 2 bases and the V segment lost 3 bases, leaving 6 bases of the junction unmatched. This CDR3 is built from 16 residues. Germline V gives CDR1 KGHSH, CDR2 LQKENI.

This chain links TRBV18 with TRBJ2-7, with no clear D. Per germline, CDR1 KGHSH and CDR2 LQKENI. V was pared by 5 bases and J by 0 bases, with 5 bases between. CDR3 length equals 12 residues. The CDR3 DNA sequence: TGTGCCAGCTCAGGAGACTCCTACGAGCAGTACTTC. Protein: CASSGDSYEQYF.

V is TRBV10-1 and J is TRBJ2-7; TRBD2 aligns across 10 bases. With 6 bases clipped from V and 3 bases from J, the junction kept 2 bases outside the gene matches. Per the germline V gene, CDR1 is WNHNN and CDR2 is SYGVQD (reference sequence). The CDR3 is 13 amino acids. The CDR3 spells CASRASGGYEQYF. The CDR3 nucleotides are TGCGCCAGCAGGGCTAGCGGGGGCTACGAGCAGTACTTC.

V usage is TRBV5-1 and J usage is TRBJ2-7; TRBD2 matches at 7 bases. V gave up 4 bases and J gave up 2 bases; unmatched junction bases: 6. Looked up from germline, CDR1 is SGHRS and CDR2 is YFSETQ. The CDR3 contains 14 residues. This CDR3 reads CASSRGDYTYEQYF. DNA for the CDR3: TGCGCCAGCAGCCGGGGGGACTACACCTACGAGCAGTACTTC.

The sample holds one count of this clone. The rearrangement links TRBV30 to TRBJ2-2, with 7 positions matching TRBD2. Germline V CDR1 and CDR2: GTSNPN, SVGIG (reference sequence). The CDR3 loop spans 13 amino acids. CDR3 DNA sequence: TGTGCGCGGCGGGGGACGAACACCGGGGAGCTGTTTTTT. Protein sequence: CARRGTNTGELFF. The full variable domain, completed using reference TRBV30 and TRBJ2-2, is SQTIHQWPATLVQPVGSPLSLECTVEGTSNPNLYWYRQAAGRGLQLLFYSVGIGQISSEVPQNLSASRPQDRQFILSSKKLLLSDSGFYLCARRGTNTGELFFGEGSRLTVL.

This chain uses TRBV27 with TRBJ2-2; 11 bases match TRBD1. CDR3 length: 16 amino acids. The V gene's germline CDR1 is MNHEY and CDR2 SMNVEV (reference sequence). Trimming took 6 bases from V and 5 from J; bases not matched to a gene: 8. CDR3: CASRKLRDRGTGELFF. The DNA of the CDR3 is TGTGCCAGCAGAAAATTAAGGGACAGGGGGACCGGGGAGCTGTTTTTT.

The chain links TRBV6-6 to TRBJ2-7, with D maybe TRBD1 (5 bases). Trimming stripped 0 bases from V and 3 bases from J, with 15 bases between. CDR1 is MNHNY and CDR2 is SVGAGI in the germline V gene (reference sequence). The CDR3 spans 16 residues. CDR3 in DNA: TGTGCCAGCAGTTACTCGAGTCAGGGTTCGAACTACGAGCAGTACTTC. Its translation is CASSYSSQGSNYEQYF.

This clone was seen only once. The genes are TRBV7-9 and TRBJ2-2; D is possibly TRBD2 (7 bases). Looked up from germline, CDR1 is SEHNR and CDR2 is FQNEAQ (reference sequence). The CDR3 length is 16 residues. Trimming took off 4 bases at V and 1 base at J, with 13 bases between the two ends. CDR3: CASSYRGGVNTGELFF. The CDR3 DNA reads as TGTGCCAGCAGCTATCGAGGGGGGGTGAACACCGGGGAGCTGTTTTTT.